The 11 T cell receptor beta chains presented below share a single source sample, sequenced in a study of Ad26.COV2.S vaccination and SARS-CoV-2 variants. The treatment is: some 20 received Ad26.COV2.S at low or high dose, single or two shots; several received placebo; per-sample allocation not given. Sampling was done on day 63 after the first vaccine or placebo injection. This table comes from immunoSEQ multiplex PCR, and its TCRdb copy is limited to in-frame clones, with some not included. Here the sample spans around 450,000 clones, approximately 90% being singletons. The sequences come from peripheral blood, collected in a trial of Ad26.COV2.S vaccine versus placebo. Receptors originate from a person between 18 and 59 years old who received the Ad26.COV2.S COVID-19 vaccine or a placebo.

The chain couples TRBV7-8 to TRBJ2-1; D tentatively fits TRBD1 or TRBD2 (5 bases each). The V and J ends lost 1 base and 4 bases respectively, with 11 bases between them. The CDR3 has 15 amino acids. Per germline, CDR1 SGHVS and CDR2 FQNEAQ. This CDR3 reads CASSLGGGDYNEQFF. The CDR3 bases are TGTGCCAGCAGCTTAGGTGGGGGAGATTACAATGAGCAGTTCTTC.

This clone showed up just a few times. The gene calls are TRBV5-6 and TRBJ2-7, with TRBD1 as a possible D gene (5 bases). The V end lost 1 base, the J end lost 1 base, and 9 bases lay between the germline ends. The germline V gene encodes CDR1 SGHDT and CDR2 YYEEEE. The CDR3 is 14 residues long. The CDR3 spells CASSLLQASYEQYF. CDR3 in DNA: TGTGCCAGCAGCTTGTTACAGGCATCCTACGAGCAGTACTTC. Full variable domain (remainder filled in from reference TRBV5-6 and TRBJ2-7): DAGVTQSPTHLIKTRGQQVTLRCSPKSGHDTVSWYQQALGQGPQFIFQYYEEEERQRGNFPDRFSGHQFPNYSSELNVNALLLGDSALYLCASSLLQASYEQYFGPGTRLTVT.

The gene calls are TRBV28 and TRBJ1-5, with TRBD1 as a possible D gene (5 bases). The CDR3 spans 15 residues. V shed 3 bases and J shed 9 bases, with 18 bases lying between them. The germline V gene encodes CDR1 MDHEN and CDR2 SYDVKM. In DNA, the CDR3 is TGTGCCAGCAGTTTGCCCGGGACCCAAGTAAGGCCCCAGCATTTT. It translates to CASSLPGTQVRPQHF.

The rearrangement joins TRBV28 to TRBJ2-7; 8 bases map to TRBD1. The CDR3 runs to 14 residues. The V gene end was trimmed by 4 bases and the J gene end by 7 bases; junction bases not matched to a gene: 9. Germline V gene sequence: CDR1 MDHEN, CDR2 SYDVKM. In DNA, the CDR3 is TGTGCCAGCAGTTCCGGACAGGGACCCTTTGAGCAGTACTTC. Its translation: CASSSGQGPFEQYF.

The J gene is TRBJ1-1, the V gene TRBV6-5; D remains ambiguous. CDR1 and CDR2 (germline): MNHEY, SVGAGI. The germline V and J ends were trimmed by 3 bases and 3 bases, with 2 bases remaining between them. CDR3 length: 11 residues. The CDR3, as DNA: TGTGCCAGCAGTTATTACACTGAAGCTTTCTTT. Translating it yields CASSYYTEAFF.

At least ten counts were recorded for this clone. This sample includes further DNA sequences coding for the same CDR3. V usage is TRBV4-3 and J usage is TRBJ1-3; D is unresolved. Germline V CDR1 and CDR2: LGHNA, YSLEER. The CDR3 loop spans 13 amino acids. V dropped 0 bases and J dropped 4 bases, with 4 bases sitting between them. The CDR3 DNA is TGCGCCAGCAGCCAAGAACGGGGAAACACCATATATTTT. Translated, it gives CASSQERGNTIYF.

This clone was seen only once. J is TRBJ1-1 and V is TRBV18, with unresolved D. CDR3 length: 14 residues. In germline, CDR1 is KGHSH, CDR2 LQKENI. Trimming cost V 2 bases and J 0 bases, with 7 bases left between them. CDR3 residues: CASSPDILNTEAFF. The DNA of the CDR3 is TGTGCCAGCTCACCAGACATTTTGAACACTGAAGCTTTCTTT. The full variable domain, its missing parts supplied by reference TRBV18 and TRBJ1-1, is NAGVMQNPRHLVRRRGQEARLRCSPMKGHSHVYWYRQLPEEGLKFMVYLQKENIIDESGMPKERFSAEFPKEGPSILRIQQVVRGDSAAYFCASSPDILNTEAFFGQGTRLTVV.

As to this clone: One end of the junction is discordant with germline, which a read error may explain. The chain employs TRBV7-7 and TRBJ1-1; 9 nucleotides line up with TRBD1. CDR3 length: 15 amino acids. The germline V gene encodes CDR1 SSHAT and CDR2 FNYEAQ (reference sequence). The CDR3 is CASSLGTGGLTEAFF. The CDR3 DNA is TGTGCTAGCAGCTTAGGAACAGGGGGCCTCACTGAAGCTTTCTTT. The entire variable domain, with the rest obtained from reference TRBV7-7 and TRBJ1-1, is as follows: GAGVSQSPRYKVTKRGQDVTLRCDPISSHATLYWYQQALGQGPEFLTYFNYEAQPDKSGLPSDRFSAERPEGSISTLTIQRTEQRDSAMYRCASSLGTGGLTEAFFGQGTRLTVV.

The chain carries TRBV5-1 and TRBJ2-7; 11 bases agree with TRBD1. CDR1 and CDR2 (germline): SGHRS, YFSETQ. V was pared by 4 bases and J by 5 bases, with 8 bases of the junction left unmatched. The CDR3 spans 15 residues. The CDR3: CASSPRTGGINEQYF. The CDR3 nucleotides read TGCGCCAGCAGCCCCCGGACAGGGGGCATCAACGAGCAGTACTTC.

This clone showed up just once. J is TRBJ2-3 and V is TRBV7-3; 11 nucleotides match TRBD2. Germline CDR1 SGHTA, CDR2 FQGTGA. The CDR3 totals 15 residues. Trimming removed 6 bases from V and 5 bases from J; junction bases left unmatched: 7. CDR3 amino acids: CASSRGGTSGDTQYF. The CDR3 nucleotides read TGTGCCAGCAGTAGGGGCGGGACTAGCGGAGATACGCAGTATTTT.

The rearrangement links TRBV19 to TRBJ2-3, with D perhaps matching TRBD2 (6 bases). V was trimmed by 6 bases and J by 4 bases, leaving 14 bases between them. There are 14 residues in the CDR3. CDR1 LNHDA and CDR2 SQIVND come from the germline V gene (reference sequence). The CDR3 DNA reads TGTGCCAGTAGGGCGGGACCCCCCCCAGATACGCAGTATTTT. This translates into CASRAGPPPDTQYF.